The 15 T cell receptor beta chains given below trace back to one sample, sequenced in a study of blood T cell repertoires in COVID-19. The data were produced by immunoSEQ multiplex PCR, yet TCRdb's version contains in-frame clones alone and is incomplete. The sample holds 26,000 or so clones, roughly 90% seen once. Specimen: peripheral blood. The source is a human donor in a cohort sampled during active COVID-19.

The V and J genes are TRBV5-1 and TRBJ1-2; perhaps TRBD1 as D (5 bases). Trimming left V 7 bases short and J 5 bases short, with 18 bases between. Looked up from germline, CDR1 is SGHRS and CDR2 is YFSETQ. The CDR3 is 14 amino acids. The DNA of the CDR3 is TGCGCCAGCGGCAGGAGGGGTCAGCTATATGGCTACACCTTC. Translating it yields CASGRRGQLYGYTF.

This clone came up a few times. V usage is TRBV7-9 and J usage is TRBJ1-5, with D maybe TRBD1 (6 bases). V lost 1 base to trimming and J lost 4 bases, with 11 bases between them. The CDR3 extends over 15 amino acids. Germline CDR1 and CDR2: SEHNR and FQNEAQ (reference sequence). Here the CDR3 DNA reads TGTGCCAGCAGCTTAGTAGGGACACCGAATCAGCCCCAGCATTTT. Translated, it gives CASSLVGTPNQPQHF.

The chain has TRBV14 and TRBJ1-1; D might be TRBD1 (5 bases). This CDR3 comprises 15 residues. Germline V gene lookup returns CDR1 SGHDN and CDR2 FVKESK. Trimming left V 4 bases short and J 1 base short, with 13 bases between. CDR3 bases: TGTGCCAGCAGCCCCTACAGGAATGCGAACACTGAAGCTTTCTTT. Protein: CASSPYRNANTEAFF.

This clone appeared a single time. The V call is TRBV18, the J call TRBJ1-1; D may be TRBD1 (6 bases). This CDR3 spans 17 amino acids. The V gene lost 2 bases and the J gene lost 4 bases, with 20 bases spanning the gap. Germline V gene lookup returns CDR1 KGHSH and CDR2 LQKENI. The CDR3 DNA sequence: TGTGCCAGCTCACCAATTTCCCCCAGGGGCTGGGCCACTGAAGCTTTCTTT. The encoded protein is CASSPISPRGWATEAFF.

The genes are TRBV19 and TRBJ2-1, with 9 nucleotides matching TRBD1. This CDR3 is built from 15 residues. With V trimmed by 7 bases and J by 6 bases, 10 bases remained unmatched. From germline, CDR1 is LNHDA and CDR2 SQIVND (reference sequence). The CDR3 here is CASNQQGALGNEQFF. CDR3 coding DNA: TGTGCCAGTAATCAACAGGGGGCTTTGGGCAATGAGCAGTTCTTC.

By share, this clone ranks as medium-sized. This CDR3 is also generated by other DNA sequences in the sample. V usage is TRBV18 and J usage is TRBJ1-2, with D possibly TRBD1 on 5 matching bases. The germline V gene encodes CDR1 KGHSH and CDR2 LQKENI. The CDR3 is 14 residues long. V lost 3 bases, J lost 2 bases, and 10 bases lay in between. CDR3: CASSPGGRNYGYTF. The CDR3 DNA is TGTGCCAGCTCACCGGGGGGACGGAACTATGGCTACACCTTC.

The rearrangement links TRBV27 to TRBJ2-4, with 12 bases aligning to TRBD2. The CDR3 extends over 16 amino acids. Germline loops: CDR1 MNHEY, CDR2 SMNVEV (reference sequence). V was pared by 7 bases and J by 2 bases, with 6 bases of the junction left unmatched. CDR3 sequence: CASNLAGGPSKNIQYF. For the CDR3, the DNA is TGTGCCAGCAACCTAGCGGGGGGGCCGTCCAAAAACATTCAGTACTTC.

The V gene is TRBV7-3, the J gene TRBJ1-4; tentatively, D is TRBD1 (6 bases). This CDR3 comprises 15 residues. Trimming took 0 bases from V and 1 from J, leaving 6 bases between them. Germline assignment: CDR1 SGHTA and CDR2 FQGTGA. CDR3: CASSLTGGTNEKLFF. The CDR3 region has the DNA TGTGCCAGCAGCTTAACAGGGGGAACTAATGAAAAACTGTTTTTT.

The chain has TRBV5-1 and TRBJ2-1; 10 nucleotides align to TRBD2. The CDR3 has 15 residues. The germline V gene encodes CDR1 SGHRS and CDR2 YFSETQ. The J segment lost 6 bases and the V segment lost 1 base, leaving 4 bases of the junction unmatched. CDR3: CASSLLASGGNEQFF. In DNA form, the CDR3 reads TGCGCCAGCAGCTTGTTGGCTAGCGGGGGCAATGAGCAGTTCTTC.

The chain recombines TRBV7-8 with TRBJ1-6; 7 nucleotides match TRBD1. This CDR3 spans 15 amino acids. CDR1 and CDR2 from the germline V gene are SGHVS and FQNEAQ. With V trimmed by 3 bases and J by 5 bases, 4 bases remained unmatched. The CDR3 loop reads CASSLGQGDNSPLHF. The CDR3 coding sequence is TGTGCCAGCAGCTTGGGGCAGGGGGATAATTCACCCCTCCACTTT.

This chain links TRBV9 with TRBJ1-1; D not certain. The CDR3 totals 14 residues. CDR1 is SGDLS, CDR2 YYNGEE, per germline. Deletions cut 1 base from V and 1 base from J, with 8 bases between. CDR3 nucleotides: TGTGCCAGCAGCGTATCTACAGAGAACACTGAAGCTTTCTTT. This encodes CASSVSTENTEAFF.

The chain carries TRBV6-5 and TRBJ2-2, with TRBD1 matching over 7 bases. CDR1 and CDR2 (germline): MNHEY, SVGAGI. Trimming removed 5 bases from V and 14 bases from J; junction bases left unmatched: 11. The CDR3 runs to 13 residues. The CDR3 loop is CASSSGQDPLLFF. Here the CDR3 DNA reads TGTGCCAGCAGTAGTGGACAGGATCCTTTACTGTTTTTT.

This clone came up once. The J gene is TRBJ2-7, the V gene TRBV10-3; weak D call: TRBD1 (6 bases). V lost 5 bases and J 5 bases, leaving 16 bases between the germline ends. This CDR3 is built from 14 residues. Per germline, CDR1 ENHRY and CDR2 SYGVKD. The CDR3 DNA follows: TGTGCCATCAGTACTACAGGGATAATCCACGAGCAGTACTTC. It is translated as CAISTTGIIHEQYF.

The chain links TRBV5-1 to TRBJ2-5; 10 bases fit TRBD1. The CDR3 has 15 amino acids. V was clipped by 0 bases and J by 1 base; unmatched bases: 0. The germline gives CDR1 SGHRS, CDR2 YFSETQ. CDR3 loop: CASSLGQGAQETQYF. For the CDR3, the DNA is TGCGCCAGCAGCTTGGGACAGGGGGCCCAAGAGACCCAGTACTTC.

V is TRBV6-1 and J is TRBJ1-5, with 11 nucleotides matching TRBD1. Germline assignment: CDR1 MNHNS and CDR2 SASEGT. J was trimmed by 7 bases and V by 3 bases; bases with no gene match: 5. The CDR3 sequence is 15 residues long. The CDR3 region is CASSDGTGGFQPQHF. CDR3 nucleotide sequence: TGTGCCAGCAGTGATGGGACAGGGGGTTTCCAGCCCCAGCATTTT.